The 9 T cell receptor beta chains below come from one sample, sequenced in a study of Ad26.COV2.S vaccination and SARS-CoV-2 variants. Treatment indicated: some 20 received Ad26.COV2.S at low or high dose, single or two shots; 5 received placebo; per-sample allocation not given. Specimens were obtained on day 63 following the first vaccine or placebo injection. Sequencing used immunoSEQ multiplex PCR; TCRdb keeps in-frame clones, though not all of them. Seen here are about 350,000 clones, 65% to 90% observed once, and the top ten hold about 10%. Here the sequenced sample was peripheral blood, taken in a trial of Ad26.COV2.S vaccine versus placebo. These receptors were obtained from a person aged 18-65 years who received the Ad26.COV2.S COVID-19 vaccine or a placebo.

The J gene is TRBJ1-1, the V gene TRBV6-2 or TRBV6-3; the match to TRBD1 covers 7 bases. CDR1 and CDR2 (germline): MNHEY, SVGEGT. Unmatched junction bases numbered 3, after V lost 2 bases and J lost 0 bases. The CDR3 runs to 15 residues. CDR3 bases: TGTGCCAGCAGTTACGGGGACAGAATGAACACTGAAGCTTTCTTT. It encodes CASSYGDRMNTEAFF.

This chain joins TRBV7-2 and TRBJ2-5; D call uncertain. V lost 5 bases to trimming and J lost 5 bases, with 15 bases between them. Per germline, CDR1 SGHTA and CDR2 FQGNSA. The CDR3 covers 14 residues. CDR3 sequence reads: CASSPVHTRETQYF. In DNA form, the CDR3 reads TGTGCCAGCAGCCCGGTTCACACCCGGGAGACCCAGTACTTC.

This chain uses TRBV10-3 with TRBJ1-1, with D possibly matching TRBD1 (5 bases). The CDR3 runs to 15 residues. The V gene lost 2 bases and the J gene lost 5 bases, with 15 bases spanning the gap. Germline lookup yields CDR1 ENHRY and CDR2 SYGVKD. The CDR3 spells CAISENMGGGTEAFF. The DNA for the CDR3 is TGTGCCATCAGTGAGAATATGGGGGGAGGGACTGAAGCTTTCTTT.

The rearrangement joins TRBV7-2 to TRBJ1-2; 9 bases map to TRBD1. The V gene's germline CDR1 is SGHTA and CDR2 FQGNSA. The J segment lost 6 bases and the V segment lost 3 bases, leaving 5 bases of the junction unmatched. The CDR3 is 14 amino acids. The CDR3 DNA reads TGTGCCAGCAGCTTGGGACAGGGTTCGAATGGCTACACCTTC. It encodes CASSLGQGSNGYTF. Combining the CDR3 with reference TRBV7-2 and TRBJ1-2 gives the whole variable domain GAGVSQSPSNKVTEKGKDVELRCDPISGHTALYWYRQSLGQGLEFLIYFQGNSAPDKSGLPSDRFSAERTGGSVSTLTIQRTQQEDSAVYLCASSLGQGSNGYTFGSGTRLTVV.

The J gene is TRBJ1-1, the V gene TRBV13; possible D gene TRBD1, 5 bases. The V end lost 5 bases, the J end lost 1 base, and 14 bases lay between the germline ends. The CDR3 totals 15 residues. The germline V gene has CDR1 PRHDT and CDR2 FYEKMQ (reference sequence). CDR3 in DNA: TGTGCCAGCAGCCCACGGGGCCCGTCGAACACTGAAGCTTTCTTT. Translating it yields CASSPRGPSNTEAFF.

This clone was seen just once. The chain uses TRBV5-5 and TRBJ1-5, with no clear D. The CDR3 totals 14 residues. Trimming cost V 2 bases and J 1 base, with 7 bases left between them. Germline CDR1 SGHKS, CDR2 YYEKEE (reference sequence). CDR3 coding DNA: TGTGCCAGCAGCTTACGTCTAAGCAATCAGCCCCAGCATTTT. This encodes CASSLRLSNQPQHF.

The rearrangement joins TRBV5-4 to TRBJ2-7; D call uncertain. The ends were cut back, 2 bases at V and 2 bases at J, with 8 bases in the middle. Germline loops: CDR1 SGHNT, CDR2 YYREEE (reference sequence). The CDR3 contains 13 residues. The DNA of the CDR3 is TGTGCCAGCAGCTTCACGGGTGCCTACGAGCAGTACTTC. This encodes CASSFTGAYEQYF.

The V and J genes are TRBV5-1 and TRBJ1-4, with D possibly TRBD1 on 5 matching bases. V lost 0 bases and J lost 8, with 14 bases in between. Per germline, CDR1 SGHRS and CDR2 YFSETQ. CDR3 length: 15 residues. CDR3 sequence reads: CASSLDGGVEEKLFF. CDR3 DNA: TGCGCCAGCAGCTTGGACGGGGGGGTAGAGGAAAAACTGTTTTTT. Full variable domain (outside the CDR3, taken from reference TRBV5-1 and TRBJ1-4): KAGVTQTPRYLIKTRGQQVTLSCSPISGHRSVSWYQQTPGQGLQFLFEYFSETQRNKGNFPGRFSGRQFSNSRSEMNVSTLELGDSALYLCASSLDGGVEEKLFFGSGTQLSVL.

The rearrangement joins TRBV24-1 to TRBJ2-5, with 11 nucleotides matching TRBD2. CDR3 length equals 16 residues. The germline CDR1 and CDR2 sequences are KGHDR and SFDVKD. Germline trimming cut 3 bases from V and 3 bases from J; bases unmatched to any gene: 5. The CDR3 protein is CATSDLGLAGKETQYF. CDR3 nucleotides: TGTGCCACCAGTGATCTTGGACTAGCGGGTAAAGAGACCCAGTACTTC.